Each of the 7 T cell receptor beta chains below was sequenced from the same sample in a study of blood T cell repertoires in COVID-19. Here immunoSEQ multiplex PCR was the method, and the copy in TCRdb shows in-frame clones only, minus some. The table records approximately 250,000 clones, approximately 85% of them present only once. The specimen sequenced was PBMCs or T cells enriched from blood (not recorded which). The receptors originated from a woman aged 45-59 years with acute COVID-19.

This sequence joins TRBV9 and TRBJ2-1, with 12 bases identical to TRBD2. After removal of 0 bases from V and 8 bases from J, the junction contained 6 bases not matched to a gene. The CDR3 covers 16 residues. Germline CDR1 is SGDLS and CDR2 is YYNGEE. DNA of the CDR3: TGTGCCAGCAGCGTAGCTGGGACTAGCGGGTCTTATGAGCAGTTCTTC. Encoded protein: CASSVAGTSGSYEQFF.

V gene TRBV3-1 (or the pseudogene TRBV3-2) combines with J gene TRBJ2-2; 7 nucleotides align to TRBD2. The trim removed 4 bases at V and 5 bases at J, leaving 10 bases unmatched. Germline V CDR1 and CDR2: LGHDT, YNNKEL (reference sequence). The CDR3 is made up of 16 amino acids. The CDR3 nucleotides read TGTGCCAGCAGCCTCCGTGTGGGGAGGGATACCGGGGAGCTGTTTTTT. As protein: CASSLRVGRDTGELFF.

This clone showed up just a few times. The V gene is TRBV4-2, the J gene TRBJ1-3; tentative D call: TRBD1 (6 bases). The CDR3 has 17 residues. V was trimmed by 4 bases and J by 0 bases, leaving 16 bases between them. CDR1 and CDR2 from the germline V gene are LGHNA and YNFKEQ. The CDR3 DNA reads as TGTGCCAGCAGCCTTTTAAGGGGGACCCGCTCTGGAAACACCATATATTTT. Its protein is CASSLLRGTRSGNTIYF.

The chain couples TRBV4-2 to TRBJ1-1; perhaps TRBD1 as D (5 bases). V shed 1 base and J shed 3 bases, with 6 bases lying between them. The germline CDR1 and CDR2 sequences are LGHNA and YNFKEQ. The CDR3 sequence is 13 residues long. The CDR3 sequence is CASSQARDTEAFF. In DNA, the CDR3 is TGTGCCAGCAGCCAAGCCAGGGACACTGAAGCTTTCTTT.

The chain uses TRBV5-4 and TRBJ1-2; D call uncertain. Germline-derived CDR1 and CDR2 are SGHNT and YYREEE (reference sequence). The CDR3 is 12 amino acids. The V and J ends lost 0 bases and 5 bases respectively, with 5 bases between them. The CDR3 coding sequence is TGTGCCAGCAGCTTGGTACAGTATGGCTACACCTTC. Its translation is CASSLVQYGYTF.

This chain connects TRBV7-9 to TRBJ1-5, with TRBD1 matching over 7 bases. The CDR3 runs 14 residues. Per germline, CDR1 SEHNR and CDR2 FQNEAQ (reference sequence). V shed 5 bases and J 4 bases; nucleotides not matched to a gene: 5. The DNA of the CDR3 is TGTGCCAGCAGCCTAGGGACAGATAATCAGCCCCAGCATTTT. Amino acids: CASSLGTDNQPQHF.

Here the CDR3 DNA reads TGTGCCAGCTCACCTGGTCCCGGGACAGCCCCTGTCTATGGGGCTTTCTTT. As protein: CASSPGPGTAPVYGAFF. The chain combines TRBV18 with TRBJ1-1, with 7 bases aligning to TRBD1. The CDR3 length is 17 residues. J gave up 11 bases and V 3 bases, and 21 bases lay outside the gene matches. From germline, CDR1 is KGHSH and CDR2 LQKENI.